This T cell receptor beta chain emerged from a study of T-cell reconstitution after alpha-beta-depleted transplantation in children. Comment on this clonotype: As yet, its antigen is unknown.

Germline CDR1 is SEHNR and CDR2 is FQNEAQ (reference sequence). The CDR3 extends over 16 amino acids. With V trimmed by 6 bases and J by 2 bases, 11 bases remained unmatched. Study-level findings and limits: By about two months after transplant, alpha-beta T cells reportedly arose from several hundred graft clones that had expanded. When one year had passed after transplant, most T-cell counts and diversity came from newly produced T cells. At day 60, the high TCRbeta diversity found in some patients originated from recipient T cells and thymic progenitors that had survived.

Preparing the TCRbeta library involved the use of unique molecular identifiers. TCRdb passed the PCR reads through MiXCR, listing each CDR3 protein once. The data contain about 580,000 distinct CDR3 sequences, more than 20% of them singletons. The TCR sequence derives from a boy younger than two who had a stem cell transplant for acute myeloid leukemia, so the T cells may come from the graft donor. The material sequenced was PBMCs, mostly from graft donor cells, taken 360 days after TCRalphabeta/CD19-depleted stem cell transplant. The V and J genes are TRBV7-9 and TRBJ2-5; 8 bases match TRBD1. The CDR3 DNA follows: TGTGCCAGCAGGCCGAACCTCTGGACAGGGCAAGAGACCCAGTACTTC. Its translation is CASRPNLWTGQETQYF. Variable domain in full (rest from reference TRBV7-9 and TRBJ2-5): DTGVSQNPRHKITKRGQNVTFRCDPISEHNRLYWYRQTLGQGPEFLTYFQNEAQLEKSRLLSDRFSAERPKGSFSTLEIQRTEQGDSAMYLCASRPNLWTGQETQYFGPGTRLLVL.